This T cell receptor beta chain was sequenced during a study of T cell responses to AZD1222 COVID-19 vaccine. Overall study findings and caveats: Only five or six AZD1222 recipients tested seropositive at baseline.

Clones were read by immunoSEQ multiplex PCR, and TCRdb kept only the in-frame ones, dropping some. The data show some 100,000 clones, with 87% seen just once and 4% to 5% held by the top ten. This clone has just one count. Its antigen is not identified. The V and J ends lost 7 bases and 6 bases, in that order; junction bases with no gene match: 4. This CDR3 region has 14 residues. Germline CDR1 and CDR2: MNHEY and SVGAGI. This clonotype was sampled from an adult in good health. The specimen was peripheral blood, collected on day 0 of MenACWY control vaccination. The chain couples TRBV6-5 to TRBJ1-6; TRBD1 matches 9 bases. The CDR3 DNA reads TGTGCCAGCACTCCGACAGGGGGTAATTCACCCCTCCACTTT. It is translated as CASTPTGGNSPLHF.